These 28 T cell receptor beta chains were sequenced from one sample in a study of blood T cell repertoires in COVID-19. Generated by immunoSEQ multiplex PCR, the TCRdb table keeps only in-frame clones and is missing some. The sample has some 460,000 clones; roughly 89% are singletons. Sequenced material: peripheral blood. Receptor source: a woman under 40 with acute or convalescent COVID-19.

The V gene is TRBV7-7, the J gene TRBJ2-7; D is possibly TRBD1 (6 bases). The CDR3 contains 15 residues. The V gene's germline CDR1 is SSHAT and CDR2 FNYEAQ (reference sequence). Between the trimmed V and J ends, which lost 0 bases and 3 bases, there was a span of 12 bases. The CDR3 DNA follows: TGTGCCAGCAGCTTAGCCTATGGACAGATCTACGAGCAGTACTTC. It codes for CASSLAYGQIYEQYF.

CDR3 nucleotide sequence: TGTGCCAGCGGGGCCACTGAAGCTTTCTTT. Protein product: CASGATEAFF. The rearrangement links TRBV6-5 to TRBJ1-1; D may be TRBD1 (5 bases). The CDR3 extends over 10 amino acids. With 8 bases removed from V and 4 bases from J, the gap between germline ends came to 5 bases. The germline V gene has CDR1 MNHEY and CDR2 SVGAGI.

The J gene is TRBJ1-5, the V gene TRBV19, with unresolved D. Germline CDR1 reads LNHDA; CDR2 reads SQIVND (reference sequence). CDR3 length equals 19 residues. Trimming removed 2 bases at V and 0 bases at J, with 20 bases between. CDR3 loop: CASSISSGAEHYSNQPQHF. DNA for the CDR3: TGTGCCAGTAGTATAAGTTCTGGTGCCGAGCATTATAGCAATCAGCCCCAGCATTTT. Drawing the rest from reference TRBV19 and TRBJ1-5, the complete variable domain is DGGITQSPKYLFRKEGQNVTLSCEQNLNHDAMYWYRQDPGQGLRLIYYSQIVNDFQKGDIAEGYSVSREKKESFPLTVTSAQKNPTAFYLCASSISSGAEHYSNQPQHFGDGTRLSIL.

This clone was found a few times. This chain joins TRBV5-1 and TRBJ1-2, with D unclear. The length of the CDR3 is 14 residues. Deletions cut 0 bases from V and 2 bases from J, with 8 bases between. The V gene's germline CDR1 is SGHRS and CDR2 YFSETQ. The CDR3 sequence is CASSLGPGNYGYTF. DNA of the CDR3: TGCGCCAGCAGCTTGGGGCCGGGGAACTATGGCTACACCTTC.

The sample holds one count of this clone. Other DNA sequences in the same sample also yield this CDR3. The chain has TRBV27 and TRBJ2-1; a weak D match, TRBD2 (5 bases). This CDR3 has 13 residues. Germline V gives CDR1 MNHEY, CDR2 SMNVEV (reference sequence). Trimming removed 0 bases at V and 7 bases at J, with 7 bases between. CDR3 DNA sequence: TGTGCCAGCAGTTTATCGAGGGTGAATGAGCAGTTCTTC. The encoded protein is CASSLSRVNEQFF.

This chain connects TRBV10-2 to TRBJ2-3, with a weak D call TRBD2 (7 bases). The germline CDR1 and CDR2 sequences are WSHSY and SAAADI. The CDR3 runs 13 residues. The ends were cut back, 5 bases at V and 5 bases at J, with 11 bases in the middle. The DNA of the CDR3 is TGCGCCAGCAGTCGGGGGGCCGGAGATACGCAGTATTTT. As protein: CASSRGAGDTQYF.

This clone is a singleton in its sample. The V gene is TRBV18, the J gene TRBJ2-7; 7 nucleotides match TRBD1. This CDR3 spans 14 amino acids. Trimming removed 6 bases from V and 2 bases from J; junction bases left unmatched: 7. Germline V CDR1 and CDR2: KGHSH, LQKENI. This chain's CDR3 is CASSQDRSTYEQYF. CDR3 coding DNA: TGTGCCAGCTCTCAGGACAGGTCCACCTACGAGCAGTACTTC.

This clone has more than one count but fewer than ten. The chain uses TRBV5-5 and TRBJ1-4; possibly TRBD1 for D (6 bases). CDR3 length equals 13 residues. V was shortened by 3 bases and J by 7 bases, with 10 bases between the two germline ends. Looked up from germline, CDR1 is SGHKS and CDR2 is YYEKEE (reference sequence). The CDR3 protein is CASSSYRAEKLFF. Here the CDR3 DNA reads TGTGCCAGCAGCTCTTACAGGGCTGAAAAACTGTTTTTT.

The genes are TRBV7-8 and TRBJ2-1, with TRBD2 matching over 13 bases. Germline CDR1 is SGHVS and CDR2 is FQNEAQ. CDR3 length equals 16 residues. After removal of 4 bases from V and 4 bases from J, the junction contained 4 bases not matched to a gene. CDR3 nucleotide sequence: TGTGCCAGCAGCTCGACTAGCGGGGGGAGTTACAATGAGCAGTTCTTC. It codes for CASSSTSGGSYNEQFF.

This chain joins TRBV7-9 and TRBJ1-6, with 8 bases lining up with TRBD1. This CDR3 has 17 amino acids. Trimming took 4 bases from V and 7 from J; bases not matched to a gene: 12. Germline V gene sequence: CDR1 SEHNR, CDR2 FQNEAQ (reference sequence). Here the CDR3 reads CASSSLGQGERNSPLHF. The DNA for the CDR3 is TGTGCCAGCAGCTCCCTCGGACAGGGAGAGAGGAATTCACCCCTCCACTTT. The full variable domain, completed using reference TRBV7-9 and TRBJ1-6, is DTGVSQNPRHKITKRGQNVTFRCDPISEHNRLYWYRQTLGQGPEFLTYFQNEAQLEKSRLLSDRFSAERPKGSFSTLEIQRTEQGDSAMYLCASSSLGQGERNSPLHFGNGTRLTVT.

This chain links TRBV19 with TRBJ2-1; D might be TRBD1 (5 bases). The CDR3 has 15 amino acids. The germline V gene encodes CDR1 LNHDA and CDR2 SQIVND (reference sequence). Trimming took 11 bases from V and 2 from J, leaving 19 bases between them. The CDR3 sequence: CASHFQGSPYNEQFF. For the CDR3, the DNA is TGTGCCTCCCACTTCCAGGGTAGTCCCTACAATGAGCAGTTCTTC.

The chain links TRBV6-6 to TRBJ1-1; possible D gene TRBD1, 5 bases. The CDR3 sequence is 14 residues long. Germline V gives CDR1 MNHNY, CDR2 SVGAGI (reference sequence). V gave up 6 bases and J gave up 2 bases, with 13 bases separating them. The CDR3 coding sequence is TGTGCCAGCAGAGATTCCGGGGGTAACACTGAAGCTTTCTTT. This codes for CASRDSGGNTEAFF.

The chain combines TRBV7-2 with TRBJ2-5, with 9 nucleotides matching TRBD1. Germline V gene lookup returns CDR1 SGHTA and CDR2 FQGNSA. This CDR3 has 15 residues. The V segment lost 3 bases and the J segment 5 bases; nucleotides outside the gene matches: 7. In nucleotides, the CDR3 is TGTGCCAGCAGCTTTCTGGGACAGGGTTCCGAGACCCAGTACTTC. As protein: CASSFLGQGSETQYF.

As for this clone: The same CDR3 also results from other DNA sequences found in this sample. The chain joins TRBV5-1 to TRBJ2-5; a possible D gene is TRBD2 (5 bases). Between the trimmed V and J ends, which lost 0 bases and 4 bases, there was a span of 10 bases. Germline CDR1 and CDR2: SGHRS and YFSETQ. This CDR3 has 14 amino acids. The CDR3 is CASSLGGLGETQYF. As DNA, the CDR3 is TGCGCCAGCAGCTTGGGAGGGCTAGGAGAGACCCAGTACTTC.

The rearrangement joins TRBV11-2 to TRBJ1-3; TRBD1 matches at 8 bases. CDR1 is SGHAT, CDR2 FQNNGV, per germline. Trimming removed 1 base from V and 4 bases from J; junction bases left unmatched: 6. The CDR3 sequence is 16 residues long. Here the CDR3 reads CASSLVDREIGNTIYF. CDR3 DNA sequence: TGTGCCAGCAGCTTAGTGGACAGGGAAATAGGAAACACCATATATTTT.

The chain employs TRBV11-2 and TRBJ2-1, with 7 bases matching TRBD2. The junction had 11 bases not matched to a gene; V was cut back by 6 bases and J by 3 bases. Germline V gives CDR1 SGHAT, CDR2 FQNNGV. CDR3 length equals 16 residues. The CDR3 sequence is CASRDRGVVDYNEQFF. CDR3 nucleotides: TGTGCCAGCAGGGATCGGGGGGTGGTAGACTACAATGAGCAGTTCTTC.

V usage is TRBV7-3 and J usage is TRBJ1-6; tentatively, D is TRBD1 (5 bases). Per the germline V gene, CDR1 is SGHTA and CDR2 is FQGTGA. The CDR3 extends over 13 amino acids. With 6 bases removed from V and 7 bases from J, the gap between germline ends came to 10 bases. CDR3 nucleotides: TGTGCCAGCAGTTTGACAGCAAATTCACCCCTCCACTTT. Protein sequence: CASSLTANSPLHF.

The rearrangement uses TRBV7-8 and TRBJ1-3; D not resolved. The CDR3 contains 13 residues. Trimming left V 8 bases short and J 4 bases short, with 12 bases between. Germline CDR1 reads SGHVS; CDR2 reads FQNEAQ. CDR3 nucleotides: TGTGCCAGCGGGCATTCTGGAGGAAACACCATATATTTT. It is translated as CASGHSGGNTIYF.

The J gene is TRBJ2-7, the V gene TRBV29-1, with TRBD1 identical over 8 bases. Germline V gene sequence: CDR1 SQVTM, CDR2 ANQGSEA. The trim removed 4 bases at V and 1 base at J, leaving 6 bases unmatched. There are 14 residues in the CDR3. CDR3 amino acids: CSVARDRRSYEQYF. CDR3 in DNA: TGCAGCGTTGCCCGGGACAGGAGATCCTACGAGCAGTACTTC.

J is TRBJ2-1 and V is TRBV19, with 11 bases identical to TRBD2. Germline V gives CDR1 LNHDA, CDR2 SQIVND (reference sequence). The CDR3 contains 18 residues. V shed 2 bases, J shed 0 bases, and the junction held 6 bases outside the gene matches. The chain's CDR3 is CASSIPSGGPSSYNEQFF. The CDR3 coding sequence is TGTGCCAGTAGTATACCTAGCGGGGGGCCTAGCTCCTACAATGAGCAGTTCTTC.

The rearrangement joins TRBV4-1 to TRBJ2-5; a possible D gene is TRBD1 (5 bases). Trimming stripped 2 bases from V and 5 bases from J, with 12 bases between. Germline CDR1 MGHRA, CDR2 YSYEKL. The CDR3 runs 14 residues. The CDR3 DNA is TGCGCCAGCAGCCAACCCGGACAAGAGGAGACCCAGTACTTC. This gives the protein CASSQPGQEETQYF.

The DNA of the CDR3 is TGTGCCAGCGACGGGGGAACATCTGGGGCCAACGTCCTGACTTTC. Translated, it gives CASDGGTSGANVLTF. The chain employs TRBV2 and TRBJ2-6; TRBD2 is a possible D gene (6 bases). This CDR3 contains 15 residues. V was shortened by 8 bases and J by 1 base, with 12 bases between the two germline ends. Germline V CDR1 and CDR2: SNHLY, FYNNEI.

V and J are TRBV5-1 and TRBJ1-6; possible D gene TRBD1, 5 bases. CDR1 SGHRS and CDR2 YFSETQ come from the germline V gene. Trimming removed 4 bases from V and 9 bases from J, with 17 bases in between. The CDR3 is 15 residues long. CDR3 nucleotides: TGCGCCAGCAGCCTGGGTGGGGGGGTTTCTTCACCCCTCCACTTT. Residues: CASSLGGGVSSPLHF. The full variable domain, in which reference TRBV5-1 and TRBJ1-6 provide the parts outside the CDR3, is KAGVTQTPRYLIKTRGQQVTLSCSPISGHRSVSWYQQTPGQGLQFLFEYFSETQRNKGNFPGRFSGRQFSNSRSEMNVSTLELGDSALYLCASSLGGGVSSPLHFGNGTRLTVT.

Remarks on this clone: In the same sample, other DNA sequences code for this CDR3. The rearrangement joins TRBV5-1 to TRBJ2-2, with TRBD2 matching 8 bases. J gave up 4 bases and V 4 bases, and 6 bases lay outside the gene matches. CDR3 size: 15 residues. Germline assignment: CDR1 SGHRS and CDR2 YFSETQ. CDR3 sequence: CASSGLAGSTGELFF. CDR3 in DNA: TGCGCCAGCAGCGGGTTAGCGGGGAGCACCGGGGAGCTGTTTTTT. Filled out from reference TRBV5-1 and TRBJ2-2, the complete variable domain reads KAGVTQTPRYLIKTRGQQVTLSCSPISGHRSVSWYQQTPGQGLQFLFEYFSETQRNKGNFPGRFSGRQFSNSRSEMNVSTLELGDSALYLCASSGLAGSTGELFFGEGSRLTVL.

The CDR3 region is CASSQDLSQPQHF. In DNA form, the CDR3 reads TGTGCCAGCAGCCAAGATCTAAGTCAGCCCCAGCATTTT. The chain couples TRBV4-2 to TRBJ1-5; D gene ambiguous. The CDR3 sequence is 13 residues long. Germline-derived CDR1 and CDR2 are LGHNA and YNFKEQ. Trimming removed 0 bases at V and 6 bases at J, with 6 bases between.

The chain is built from TRBV10-3 and TRBJ1-5, with TRBD1 identical over 11 bases. CDR3 length: 14 residues. Trimming at V came to 7 bases and at J to 6 bases, leaving 5 bases not matched to a gene. Germline lookup yields CDR1 ENHRY and CDR2 SYGVKD. This chain's CDR3 is CAITGQGASQPQHF. The CDR3 DNA is TGTGCCATCACCGGACAGGGGGCGAGTCAGCCCCAGCATTTT.

The chain carries TRBV6-6 and TRBJ1-1; a weak D match, TRBD1 (5 bases). V lost 2 bases and J 4 bases, leaving 17 bases between the germline ends. The CDR3 runs 16 residues. Germline V gives CDR1 MNHNY, CDR2 SVGAGI (reference sequence). The CDR3 DNA sequence: TGTGCCAGCAGTTACCACCAGGGTAGGCGAGTCACTGAAGCTTTCTTT. Its protein is CASSYHQGRRVTEAFF.

The chain couples TRBV7-3 to TRBJ1-1, with unresolved D. The CDR3 extends over 13 amino acids. CDR1 SGHTA and CDR2 FQGTGA come from the germline V gene. V dropped 2 bases and J dropped 2 bases, with 6 bases sitting between them. The CDR3 is CASSLLRNTEAFF. CDR3 coding DNA: TGTGCCAGCAGCTTATTGCGAAACACTGAAGCTTTCTTT.